The next 5 T cell receptor beta chains were all read from a single sample in a study of blood T cell repertoires in COVID-19. This table comes from immunoSEQ multiplex PCR, and its TCRdb copy is limited to in-frame clones, with some not included. This repertoire shows some 200,000 clones, roughly 82% found once; its top ten account for 4.5% to 6.5%. The material sequenced was PBMCs or T cells enriched from blood (not recorded which). The receptors were sampled from a woman in her fifties or sixties with acute COVID-19.

The gene calls are TRBV6-5 and TRBJ2-7; D perhaps matches TRBD2 (6 bases). Trimming left V 8 bases short and J 2 bases short, with 13 bases between. This CDR3 is built from 13 residues. Germline-derived CDR1 and CDR2 are MNHEY and SVGAGI. CDR3 sequence reads: CASFSGQTYEQYF. The CDR3 nucleotides read TGTGCCAGCTTCAGCGGGCAGACCTACGAGCAGTACTTC.

This clone was detected once. The CDR3 coding sequence is TGCGCCAGCAGCCAATCAACAGGGTTGTCCTATAATTCACCCCTCCACTTT. It codes for CASSQSTGLSYNSPLHF. The chain links TRBV4-3 to TRBJ1-6, with D perhaps TRBD1 (6 bases). Germline assignment: CDR1 LGHNA and CDR2 YSLEER. The CDR3 length is 17 residues. The germline V and J ends were trimmed by 2 bases and 1 base, with 12 bases remaining between them.

J is TRBJ1-3 and V is TRBV4-3; 9 bases are a match to TRBD1. With 0 bases clipped from V and 8 bases from J, the junction kept 17 bases outside the gene matches. The CDR3 is 19 residues long. CDR1 is LGHNA, CDR2 YSLEER, per germline. CDR3 bases: TGCGCCAGCAGCCAAGACCAGATGATATCCGGGGACAGGGCGGACACCATATATTTT. Translation gives CASSQDQMISGDRADTIYF.

This sequence joins TRBV25-1 and TRBJ2-3, with a possible D match to TRBD1 (5 bases). Trimming pared 1 base from V and 11 bases from J, leaving 19 bases between. The CDR3 is 15 residues long. Germline values: CDR1 MGHDK, CDR2 SYGVNS. The chain's CDR3 is CASSESGRVPSVQYF. DNA for the CDR3: TGTGCCAGCAGTGAATCGGGCAGGGTACCCAGCGTGCAGTATTTT.

The CDR3 region has the DNA TGTGCCAGCAGCTCCCCGGGCAGCGGGAGGAACAATGAGCAGTTCTTC. Amino acids: CASSSPGSGRNNEQFF. The rearrangement uses TRBV5-6 and TRBJ2-1, with 9 bases identical to TRBD2. Germline assignment: CDR1 SGHDT and CDR2 YYEEEE. The V gene end was trimmed by 3 bases and the J gene end by 5 bases; junction bases not matched to a gene: 9. This CDR3 is 16 amino acids long.